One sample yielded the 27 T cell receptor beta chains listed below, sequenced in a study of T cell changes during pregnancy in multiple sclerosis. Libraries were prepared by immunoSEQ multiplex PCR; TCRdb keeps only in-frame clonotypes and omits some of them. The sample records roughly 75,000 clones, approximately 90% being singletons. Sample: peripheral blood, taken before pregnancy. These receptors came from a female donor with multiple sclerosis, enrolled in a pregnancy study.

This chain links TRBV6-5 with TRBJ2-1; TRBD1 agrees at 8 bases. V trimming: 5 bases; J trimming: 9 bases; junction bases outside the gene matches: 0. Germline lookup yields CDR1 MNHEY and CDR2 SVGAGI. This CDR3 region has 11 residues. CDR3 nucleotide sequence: TGTGCCAGCAGTGACAGGGGTGAGCAGTTCTTC. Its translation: CASSDRGEQFF.

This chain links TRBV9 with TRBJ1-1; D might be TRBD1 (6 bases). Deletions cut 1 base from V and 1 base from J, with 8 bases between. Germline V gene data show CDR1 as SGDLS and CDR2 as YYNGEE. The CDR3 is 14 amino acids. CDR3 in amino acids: CASSVQGSNTEAFF. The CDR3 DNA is TGTGCCAGCAGCGTACAGGGGTCGAACACTGAAGCTTTCTTT.

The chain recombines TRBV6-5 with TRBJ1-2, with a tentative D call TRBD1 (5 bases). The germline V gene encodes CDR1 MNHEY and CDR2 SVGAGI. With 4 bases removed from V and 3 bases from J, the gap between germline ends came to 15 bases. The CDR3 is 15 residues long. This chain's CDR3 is CASSSGTGGHYGYTF. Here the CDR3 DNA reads TGTGCCAGCAGTTCCGGGACGGGGGGTCACTATGGCTACACCTTC.

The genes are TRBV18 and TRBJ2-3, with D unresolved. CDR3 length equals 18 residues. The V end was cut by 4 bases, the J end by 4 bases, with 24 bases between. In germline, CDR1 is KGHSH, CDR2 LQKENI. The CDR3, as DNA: TGTGCCAGCTCACTGGTCGACCACGGCGTAGCTCCATCAGATACGCAGTATTTT. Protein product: CASSLVDHGVAPSDTQYF.

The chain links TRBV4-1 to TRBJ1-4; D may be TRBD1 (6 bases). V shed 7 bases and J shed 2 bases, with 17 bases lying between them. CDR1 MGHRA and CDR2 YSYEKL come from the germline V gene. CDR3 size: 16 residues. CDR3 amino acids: CASTLETGVTNEKLFF. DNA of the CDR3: TGCGCCAGCACCCTTGAGACAGGCGTTACTAATGAAAAACTGTTTTTT.

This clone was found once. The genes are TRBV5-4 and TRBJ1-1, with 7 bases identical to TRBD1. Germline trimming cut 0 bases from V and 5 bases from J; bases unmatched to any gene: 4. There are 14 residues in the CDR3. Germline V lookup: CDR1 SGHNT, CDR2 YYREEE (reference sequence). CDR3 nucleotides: TGTGCCAGCAGCTTGGACAGGGGAGGAACTGAAGCTTTCTTT. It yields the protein CASSLDRGGTEAFF.

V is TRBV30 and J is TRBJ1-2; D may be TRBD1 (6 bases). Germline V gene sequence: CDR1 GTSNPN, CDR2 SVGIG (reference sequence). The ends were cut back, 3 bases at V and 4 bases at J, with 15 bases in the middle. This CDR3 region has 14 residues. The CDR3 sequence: CAWSYRVPVYGYTF. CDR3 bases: TGTGCCTGGAGCTACAGGGTACCTGTCTATGGCTACACCTTC.

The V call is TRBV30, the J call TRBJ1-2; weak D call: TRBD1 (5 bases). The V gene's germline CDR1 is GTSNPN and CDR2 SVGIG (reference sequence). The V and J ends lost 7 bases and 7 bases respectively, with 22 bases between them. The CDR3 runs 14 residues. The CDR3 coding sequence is TGTGCCTTCACAATCGCGGCGGGGCGGGGTGGCTACACCTTC. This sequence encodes CAFTIAAGRGGYTF.

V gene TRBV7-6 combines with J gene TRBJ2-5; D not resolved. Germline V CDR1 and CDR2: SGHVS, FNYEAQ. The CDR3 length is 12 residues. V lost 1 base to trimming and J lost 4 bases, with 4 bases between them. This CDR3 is CASSLVLETQYF. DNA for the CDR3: TGTGCCAGCAGCTTAGTTCTAGAGACCCAGTACTTC.

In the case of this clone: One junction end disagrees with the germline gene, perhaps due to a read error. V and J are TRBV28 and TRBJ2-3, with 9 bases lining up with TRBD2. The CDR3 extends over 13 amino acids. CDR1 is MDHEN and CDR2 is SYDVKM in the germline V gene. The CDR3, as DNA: TGTGCCAGCGGGACTAGCCTCCCAGAAACGCAGTATTTT. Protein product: CASGTSLPETQYF.

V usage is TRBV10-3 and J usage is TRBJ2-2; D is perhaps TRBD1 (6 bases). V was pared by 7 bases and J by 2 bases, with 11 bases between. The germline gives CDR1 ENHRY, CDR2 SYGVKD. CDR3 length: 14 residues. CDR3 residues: CAITGTHNTGELFF. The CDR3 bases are TGTGCCATCACCGGGACACACAACACCGGGGAGCTGTTTTTT.

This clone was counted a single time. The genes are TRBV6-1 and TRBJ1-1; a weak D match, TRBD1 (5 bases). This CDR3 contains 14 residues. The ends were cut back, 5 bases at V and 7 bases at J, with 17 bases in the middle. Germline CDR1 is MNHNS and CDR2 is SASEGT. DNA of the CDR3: TGTGCCAGCAGTTCACGGGGGGTGGGTTTTGAAGCTTTCTTT. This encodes CASSSRGVGFEAFF.

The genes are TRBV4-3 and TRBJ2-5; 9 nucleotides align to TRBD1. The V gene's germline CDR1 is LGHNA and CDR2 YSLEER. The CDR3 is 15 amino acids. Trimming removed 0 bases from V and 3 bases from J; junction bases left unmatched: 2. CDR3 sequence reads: CASSQERQGEETQYF. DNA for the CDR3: TGCGCCAGCAGCCAAGAAAGACAGGGGGAAGAGACCCAGTACTTC.

CDR3 sequence: CASSVTGAGGYTF. The CDR3 nucleotides read TGCGCCAGCAGCGTGACAGGGGCGGGTGGCTACACCTTC. The V gene is TRBV5-1, the J gene TRBJ1-2; 8 nucleotides agree with TRBD1. There are 13 residues in the CDR3. Germline CDR1 SGHRS, CDR2 YFSETQ. Unmatched junction bases numbered 6, after V lost 4 bases and J lost 7 bases. The variable domain in full, with the rest retrieved from reference TRBV5-1 and TRBJ1-2, is KAGVTQTPRYLIKTRGQQVTLSCSPISGHRSVSWYQQTPGQGLQFLFEYFSETQRNKGNFPGRFSGRQFSNSRSEMNVSTLELGDSALYLCASSVTGAGGYTFGSGTRLTVV.

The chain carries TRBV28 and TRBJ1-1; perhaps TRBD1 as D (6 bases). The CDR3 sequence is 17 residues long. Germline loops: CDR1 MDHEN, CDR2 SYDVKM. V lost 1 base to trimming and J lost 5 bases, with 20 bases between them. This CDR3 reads CASSLFSGGHRGTEAFF. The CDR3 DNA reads TGTGCCAGCAGTTTATTCTCGGGGGGACACCGGGGGACTGAAGCTTTCTTT.

The CDR3 here is CASSQGVIAATNEKLFF. The CDR3 nucleotides read TGTGCCAGCAGCCAAGGTGTAATAGCTGCAACTAATGAAAAACTGTTTTTT. V is TRBV14 and J is TRBJ1-4; no reliable D call. The V and J ends lost 1 base and 0 bases respectively, with 12 bases between them. From germline, CDR1 is SGHDN and CDR2 FVKESK. The CDR3 is 17 residues long.

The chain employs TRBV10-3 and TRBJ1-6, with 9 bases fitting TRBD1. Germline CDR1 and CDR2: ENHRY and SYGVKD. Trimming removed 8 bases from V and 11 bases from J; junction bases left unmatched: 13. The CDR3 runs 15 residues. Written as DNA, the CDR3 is TGTGCCATCCGTGGACAGGGGTCCCCCTTGGCACCCCTCCACTTT. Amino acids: CAIRGQGSPLAPLHF.

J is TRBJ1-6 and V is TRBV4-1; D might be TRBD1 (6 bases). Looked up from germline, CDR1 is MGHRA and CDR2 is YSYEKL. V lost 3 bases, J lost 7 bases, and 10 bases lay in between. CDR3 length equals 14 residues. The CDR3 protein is CASSHRGKNSPLHF. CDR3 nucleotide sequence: TGCGCCAGCAGCCACAGGGGAAAGAATTCACCCCTCCACTTT.

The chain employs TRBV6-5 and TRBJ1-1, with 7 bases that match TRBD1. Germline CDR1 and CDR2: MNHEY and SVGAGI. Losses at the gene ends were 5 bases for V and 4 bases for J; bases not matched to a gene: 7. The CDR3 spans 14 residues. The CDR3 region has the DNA TGTGCCAGCAGTAGACAGGGAGGTTTCACTGAAGCTTTCTTT. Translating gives CASSRQGGFTEAFF.

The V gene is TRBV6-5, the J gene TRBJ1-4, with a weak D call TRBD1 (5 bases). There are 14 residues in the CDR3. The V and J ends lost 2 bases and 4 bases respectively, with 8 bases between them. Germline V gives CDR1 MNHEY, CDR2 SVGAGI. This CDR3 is CASSYDSFNEKLFF. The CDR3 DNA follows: TGTGCCAGCAGTTACGACAGTTTTAATGAAAAACTGTTTTTT.

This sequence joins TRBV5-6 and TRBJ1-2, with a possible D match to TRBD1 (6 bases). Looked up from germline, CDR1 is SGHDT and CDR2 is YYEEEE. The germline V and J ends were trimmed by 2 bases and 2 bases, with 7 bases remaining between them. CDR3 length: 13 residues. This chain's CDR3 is CASSLQGNYGYTF. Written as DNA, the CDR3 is TGTGCCAGCAGCTTACAGGGCAACTATGGCTACACCTTC.

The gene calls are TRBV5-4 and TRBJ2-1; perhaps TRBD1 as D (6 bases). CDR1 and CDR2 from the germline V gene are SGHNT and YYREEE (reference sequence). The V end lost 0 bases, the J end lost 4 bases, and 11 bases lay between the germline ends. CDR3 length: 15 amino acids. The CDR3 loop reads CASSLGGRPYNEQFF. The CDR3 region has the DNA TGTGCCAGCAGCTTGGGGGGGCGTCCTTACAATGAGCAGTTCTTC.

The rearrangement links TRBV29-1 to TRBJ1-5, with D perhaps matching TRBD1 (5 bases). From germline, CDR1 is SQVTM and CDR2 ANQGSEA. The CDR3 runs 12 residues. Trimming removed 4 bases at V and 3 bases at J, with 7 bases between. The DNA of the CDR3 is TGCAGCGTTGGACAGTTCAATCAGCCCCAGCATTTT. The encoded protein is CSVGQFNQPQHF.

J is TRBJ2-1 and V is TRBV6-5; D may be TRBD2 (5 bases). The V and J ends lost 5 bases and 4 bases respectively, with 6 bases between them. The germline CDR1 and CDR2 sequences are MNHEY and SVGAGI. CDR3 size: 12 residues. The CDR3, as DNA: TGTGCCAGCAGTCCGGGGTACAATGAGCAGTTCTTC. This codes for CASSPGYNEQFF.

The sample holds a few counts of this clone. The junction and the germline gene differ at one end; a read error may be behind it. CDR3 protein: CASSKRGKNTEAFF. The CDR3 DNA reads TGTGCTAGCAGCAAAAGGGGGAAGAACACTGAAGCTTTCTTT. V usage is TRBV7-7 and J usage is TRBJ1-1; a possible D gene is TRBD1 (6 bases). This CDR3 has 14 amino acids. Germline CDR1 SSHAT, CDR2 FNYEAQ (reference sequence).

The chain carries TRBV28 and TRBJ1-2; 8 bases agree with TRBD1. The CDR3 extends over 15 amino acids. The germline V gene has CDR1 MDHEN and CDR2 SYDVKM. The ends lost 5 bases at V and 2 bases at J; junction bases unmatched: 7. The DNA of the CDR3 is TGTGCCAGCAGTATCCCGGGACAGGAGAACTATGGCTACACCTTC. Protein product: CASSIPGQENYGYTF.

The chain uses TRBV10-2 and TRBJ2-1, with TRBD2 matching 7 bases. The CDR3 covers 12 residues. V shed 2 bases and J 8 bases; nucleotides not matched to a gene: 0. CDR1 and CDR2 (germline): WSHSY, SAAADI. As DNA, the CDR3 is TGCGCCAGCAGTGAGGGGGGGGATGAGCAGTTCTTC. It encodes CASSEGGDEQFF.